This T cell receptor beta chain was identified in a study of blood T cells in healthy people across ages. General observations from the study: Older age coincided with a roughly linear decline in TCR beta diversity per million T cells.

Roughly 10 milliliters of peripheral blood were drawn from each donor into EDTA-treated tubes. The second PCR ran roughly 7 to 12 cycles with a sample-barcoded 5' primer and J-beta primers. TCRdb fed the 5' RACE reads into MiXCR, producing one record per CDR3 protein. Of roughly 1.9 million distinct CDR3 sequences listed, about two fifths are singletons. The CDR3 contains 13 residues. V dropped 6 bases and J dropped 7 bases, with 16 bases sitting between them. Germline CDR1 is SQVTM and CDR2 is ANQGSEA. To note about this clonotype: Its antigen is not known.

This receptor was obtained from a human donor in good health. This chain joins TRBV29-1 and TRBJ1-5, with D unclear. The sample consisted of blood. The CDR3 sequence is CSVGMGWQQPQHF. The CDR3 DNA sequence: TGCAGCGTGGGCATGGGATGGCAACAGCCCCAGCATTTT.